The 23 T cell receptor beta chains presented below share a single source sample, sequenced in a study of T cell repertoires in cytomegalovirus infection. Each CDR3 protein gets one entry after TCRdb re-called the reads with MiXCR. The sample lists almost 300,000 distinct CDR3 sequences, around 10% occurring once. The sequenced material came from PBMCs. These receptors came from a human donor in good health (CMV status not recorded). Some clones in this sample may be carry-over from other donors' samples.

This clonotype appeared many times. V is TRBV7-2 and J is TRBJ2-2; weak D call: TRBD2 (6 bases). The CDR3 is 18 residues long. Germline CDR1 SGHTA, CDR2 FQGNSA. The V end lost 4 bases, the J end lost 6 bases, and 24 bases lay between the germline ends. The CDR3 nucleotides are TGTGCCAGCAGCTACCGGCACCGGGGGAGAGATCTTCCCGGGGAGCTGTTTTTT. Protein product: CASSYRHRGRDLPGELFF.

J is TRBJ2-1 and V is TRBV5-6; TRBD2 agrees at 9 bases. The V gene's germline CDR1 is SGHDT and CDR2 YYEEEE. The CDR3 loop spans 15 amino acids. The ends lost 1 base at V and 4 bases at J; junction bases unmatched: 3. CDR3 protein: CASSLLAGEYNEQFF. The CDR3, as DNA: TGTGCCAGCAGCTTGTTAGCGGGGGAATACAATGAGCAGTTCTTC.

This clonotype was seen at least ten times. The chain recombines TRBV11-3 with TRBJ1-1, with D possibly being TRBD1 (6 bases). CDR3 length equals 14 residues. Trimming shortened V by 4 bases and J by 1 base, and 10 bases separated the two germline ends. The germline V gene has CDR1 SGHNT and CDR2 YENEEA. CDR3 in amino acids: CASSSGQQNTEAFF. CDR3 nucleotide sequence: TGTGCCAGCAGCTCCGGACAGCAGAACACTGAAGCTTTCTTT.

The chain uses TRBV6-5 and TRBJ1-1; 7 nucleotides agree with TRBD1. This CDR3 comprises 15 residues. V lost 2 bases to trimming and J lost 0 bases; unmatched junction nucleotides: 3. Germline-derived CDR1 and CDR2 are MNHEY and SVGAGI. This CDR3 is CASSYQGQMNTEAFF. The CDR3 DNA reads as TGTGCCAGCAGTTACCAGGGACAGATGAACACTGAAGCTTTCTTT.

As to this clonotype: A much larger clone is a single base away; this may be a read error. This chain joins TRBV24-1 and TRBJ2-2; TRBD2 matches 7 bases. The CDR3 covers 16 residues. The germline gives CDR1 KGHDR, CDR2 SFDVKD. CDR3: CATSDLRGSNTGVLFF. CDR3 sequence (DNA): TGTGCCACCAGTGATTTGCGCGGGAGTAACACCGGGGTGCTGTTTTTT.

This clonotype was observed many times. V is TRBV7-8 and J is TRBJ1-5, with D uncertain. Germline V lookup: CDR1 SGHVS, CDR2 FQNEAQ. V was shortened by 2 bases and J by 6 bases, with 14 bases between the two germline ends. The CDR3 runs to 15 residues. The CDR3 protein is CASSLWEGVGQPQHF. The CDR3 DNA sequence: TGTGCCAGCAGCTTATGGGAGGGTGTGGGTCAGCCCCAGCATTTT.

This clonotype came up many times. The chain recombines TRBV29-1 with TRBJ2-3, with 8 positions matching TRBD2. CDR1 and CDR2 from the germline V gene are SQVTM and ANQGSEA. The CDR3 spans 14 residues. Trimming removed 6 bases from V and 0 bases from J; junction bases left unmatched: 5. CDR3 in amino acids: CSVLLADSTDTQYF. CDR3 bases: TGCAGCGTCCTACTAGCGGATAGCACAGATACGCAGTATTTT.

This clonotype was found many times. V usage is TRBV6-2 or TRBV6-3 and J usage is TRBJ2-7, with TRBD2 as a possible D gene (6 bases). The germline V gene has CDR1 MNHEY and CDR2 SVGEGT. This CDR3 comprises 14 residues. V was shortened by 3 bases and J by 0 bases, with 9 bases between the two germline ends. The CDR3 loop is CASSYHGSSYEQYV. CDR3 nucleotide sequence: TGTGCCAGCAGTTATCACGGGAGCTCCTACGAGCAGTACGTC.

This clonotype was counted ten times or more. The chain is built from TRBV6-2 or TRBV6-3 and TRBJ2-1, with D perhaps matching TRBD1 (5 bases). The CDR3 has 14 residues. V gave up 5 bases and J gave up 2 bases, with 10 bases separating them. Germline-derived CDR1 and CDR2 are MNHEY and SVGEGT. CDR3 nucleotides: TGTGCCAGCAGTCGGACACGTACCTACAATGAGCAGTTCTTC. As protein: CASSRTRTYNEQFF.

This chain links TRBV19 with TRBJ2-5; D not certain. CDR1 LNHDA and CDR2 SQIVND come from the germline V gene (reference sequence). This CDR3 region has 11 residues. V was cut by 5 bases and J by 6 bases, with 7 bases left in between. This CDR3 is CASSESKTQYF. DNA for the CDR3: TGTGCCAGTAGTGAGTCGAAGACCCAGTACTTC.

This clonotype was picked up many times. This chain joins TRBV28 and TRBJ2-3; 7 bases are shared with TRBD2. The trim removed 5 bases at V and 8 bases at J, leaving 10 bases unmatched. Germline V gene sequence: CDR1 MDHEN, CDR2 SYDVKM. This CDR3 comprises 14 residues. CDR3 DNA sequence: TGTGCCAGCAGTGGCGGGGGTGCTATAGGTACGCAGTATTTT. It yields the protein CASSGGGAIGTQYF.

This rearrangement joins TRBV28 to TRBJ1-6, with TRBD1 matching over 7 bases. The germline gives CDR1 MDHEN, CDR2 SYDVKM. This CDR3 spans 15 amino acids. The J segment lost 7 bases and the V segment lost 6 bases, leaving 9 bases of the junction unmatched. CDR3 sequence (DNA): TGTGCCAGCAGACCCGGACAGGTGTTGAATTCACCCCTCCACTTT. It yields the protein CASRPGQVLNSPLHF.

In DNA, the CDR3 is TGTGCCAGTAGTCCCGCCGAGGGGAACTACGAGCAGTACTTC. This encodes CASSPAEGNYEQYF. This chain connects TRBV19 to TRBJ2-7; the D gene could be TRBD1 or TRBD2 (5 bases each). From germline, CDR1 is LNHDA and CDR2 SQIVND (reference sequence). V lost 5 bases, J lost 3 bases, and 14 bases lay in between. The CDR3 is 14 amino acids.

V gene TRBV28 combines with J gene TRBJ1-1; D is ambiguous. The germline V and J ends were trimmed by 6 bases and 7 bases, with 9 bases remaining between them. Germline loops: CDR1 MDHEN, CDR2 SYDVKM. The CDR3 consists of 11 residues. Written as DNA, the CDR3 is TGTGCCAGCAGATTAACATTTGAAGCTTTCTTT. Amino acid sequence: CASRLTFEAFF. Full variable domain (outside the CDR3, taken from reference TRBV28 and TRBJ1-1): DVKVTQSSRYLVKRTGEKVFLECVQDMDHENMFWYRQDPGLGLRLIYFSYDVKMKEKGDIPEGYSVSREKKERFSLILESASTNQTSMYLCASRLTFEAFFGQGTRLTVV.

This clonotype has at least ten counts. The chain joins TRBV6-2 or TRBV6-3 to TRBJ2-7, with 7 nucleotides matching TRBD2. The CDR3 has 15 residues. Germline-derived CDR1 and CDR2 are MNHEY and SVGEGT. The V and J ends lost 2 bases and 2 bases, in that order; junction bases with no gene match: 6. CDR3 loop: CASSYPRGGAYEQYF. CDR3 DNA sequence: TGTGCCAGCAGTTACCCCCGCGGGGGAGCCTACGAGCAGTACTTC.

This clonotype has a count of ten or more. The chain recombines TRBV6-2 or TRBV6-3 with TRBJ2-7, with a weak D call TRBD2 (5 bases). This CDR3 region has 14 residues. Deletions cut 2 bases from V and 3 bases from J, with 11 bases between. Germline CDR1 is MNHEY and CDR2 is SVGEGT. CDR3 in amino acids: CASSYSGRSYEQYF. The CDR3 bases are TGTGCCAGCAGTTACAGCGGCAGAAGCTACGAGCAGTACTTC.

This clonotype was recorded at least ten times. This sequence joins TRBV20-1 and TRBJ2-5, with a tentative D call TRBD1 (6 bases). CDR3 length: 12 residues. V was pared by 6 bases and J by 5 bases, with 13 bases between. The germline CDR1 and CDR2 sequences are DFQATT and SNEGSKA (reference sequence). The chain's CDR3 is CSAKPGHETQYF. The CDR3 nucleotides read TGCAGTGCGAAACCGGGACATGAGACCCAGTACTTC.

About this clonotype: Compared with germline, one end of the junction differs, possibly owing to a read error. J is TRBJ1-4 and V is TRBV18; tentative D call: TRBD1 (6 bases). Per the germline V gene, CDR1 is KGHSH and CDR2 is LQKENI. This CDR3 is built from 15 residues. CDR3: CAISPPRGIGEKLFF. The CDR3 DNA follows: TGTGCCATCTCACCACCGAGGGGGATCGGTGAAAAACTGTTTTTT.

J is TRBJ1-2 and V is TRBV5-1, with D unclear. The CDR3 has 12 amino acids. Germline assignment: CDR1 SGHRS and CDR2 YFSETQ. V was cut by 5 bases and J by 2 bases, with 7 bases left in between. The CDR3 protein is CASREDNYGYTF. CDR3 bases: TGCGCCAGCAGAGAGGACAACTATGGCTACACCTTC. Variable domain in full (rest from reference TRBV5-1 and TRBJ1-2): KAGVTQTPRYLIKTRGQQVTLSCSPISGHRSVSWYQQTPGQGLQFLFEYFSETQRNKGNFPGRFSGRQFSNSRSEMNVSTLELGDSALYLCASREDNYGYTFGSGTRLTVV.

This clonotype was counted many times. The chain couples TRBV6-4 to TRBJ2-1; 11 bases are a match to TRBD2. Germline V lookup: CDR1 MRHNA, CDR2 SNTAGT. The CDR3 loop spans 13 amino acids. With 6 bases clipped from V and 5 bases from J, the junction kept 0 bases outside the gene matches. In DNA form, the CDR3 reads TGTGCCAGCAGGACTAGCGGGAACAATGAGCAGTTCTTC. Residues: CASRTSGNNEQFF.

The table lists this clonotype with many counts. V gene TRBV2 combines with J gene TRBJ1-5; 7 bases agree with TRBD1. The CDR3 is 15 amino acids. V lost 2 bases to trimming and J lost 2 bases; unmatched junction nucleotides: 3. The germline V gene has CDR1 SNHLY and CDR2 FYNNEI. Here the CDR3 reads CASSEQGQRNQPQHF. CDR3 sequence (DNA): TGTGCCAGCAGTGAACAGGGACAGCGCAATCAGCCCCAGCATTTT. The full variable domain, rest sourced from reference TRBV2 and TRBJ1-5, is EPEVTQTPSHQVTQMGQEVILRCVPISNHLYFYWYRQILGQKVEFLVSFYNNEISEKSEIFDDQFSVERPDGSNFTLKIRSTKLEDSAMYFCASSEQGQRNQPQHFGDGTRLSIL.

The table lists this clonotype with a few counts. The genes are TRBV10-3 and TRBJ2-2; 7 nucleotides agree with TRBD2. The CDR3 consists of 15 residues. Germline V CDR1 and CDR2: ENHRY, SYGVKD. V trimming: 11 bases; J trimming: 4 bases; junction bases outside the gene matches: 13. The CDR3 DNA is TGTGCCGCAGGTGCGGGAGTGCGGGTCACCGGGGAGCTGTTTTTT. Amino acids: CAAGAGVRVTGELFF.

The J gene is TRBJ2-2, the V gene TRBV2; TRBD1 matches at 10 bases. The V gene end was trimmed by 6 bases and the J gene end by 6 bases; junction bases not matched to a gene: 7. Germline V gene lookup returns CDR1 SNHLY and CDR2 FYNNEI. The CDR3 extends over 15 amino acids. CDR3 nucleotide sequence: TGTGCCAGCAGGGCATCCGGGACAGGGGCCGGGGAGCTGTTTTTT. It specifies CASRASGTGAGELFF. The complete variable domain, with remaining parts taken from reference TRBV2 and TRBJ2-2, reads EPEVTQTPSHQVTQMGQEVILRCVPISNHLYFYWYRQILGQKVEFLVSFYNNEISEKSEIFDDQFSVERPDGSNFTLKIRSTKLEDSAMYFCASRASGTGAGELFFGEGSRLTVL.